The subject of this entry is one T cell receptor (beta chain). Its target is unknown. PCR primers comprised 60 Vbeta and 13 Jbeta primers. Per the study methods: Later analysis identified tens of millions of unique TCR beta chains, roughly 11 million shared. Repertoires were generated with immunoSEQ multiplex PCR, while TCRdb's copy carries only in-frame clones and drops some. Clone size and the V and J calls come from that table; the DNA yielded D and trimming. The sample includes 160,000 or so clones, approximately 82% seen only once; the top ten take around 1.4%. The sample originates from a study of cytomegalovirus exposure and HLA in healthy donors. CDR3 size: 15 residues. Germline loops: CDR1 SGHTA, CDR2 FQGNSA. The V gene end was trimmed by 7 bases and the J gene end by 5 bases; junction bases not matched to a gene: 12. Study outcomes and limitations: Only CMV serostatus was available as immune exposure information. Researchers reported in a later analysis that common viral pathogens appeared linked to several top clusters. The study put under 200 TCR beta chains on its list as cytomegalovirus-associated.

The specimen was PBMCs. The sequence derives from a male donor in good health and CMV-seronegative. The V and J genes are TRBV7-2 and TRBJ1-2, with 8 bases matching TRBD1. The DNA for the CDR3 is TGTGCCAGCACTCCACACCCTACAGGGGGTTATGGCTACACCTTC. Its protein is CASTPHPTGGYGYTF.